The following is a T cell receptor (beta chain) sequence with its context. The target of this receptor is not known. Base-call qualities are not available, and no considerably larger clone is one nucleotide away. Flow cytometry had shown CD8+CD57+ cell expansion in the patients selected for sequencing. Every patient had a diagnosis of severe acquired aplastic anemia based on International Study of Aplastic Anemia and Agranulocytosis and Camitta criteria. No therapy had been received by the patients at the time of blood sampling. In this study, sorted CD4+ and CD8+ T cells from the blood of healthy subjects and of severe aplastic anemia patients had their TCR repertoires deep-sequenced. Patients were enrolled under clinicaltrials.gov protocols 00001620, 01623167, 00001397, 00071045, 00081523 and 00961064 in the USA. Ficoll-Paque density gradient centrifugation was used to isolate peripheral blood mononuclear cells. Before DNA was extracted, CD4+ and CD8+ T cells were sorted using either FACS or magnetic beads.

Genomic DNA was used as template for profiling of TCR beta VDJ combinations and CDR3 sequences. An Illumina HiSeq 2000 was used for TCR repertoire sequencing. The original methods were these. TRBV/TRBJ rearrangement plots, CDR3 size and DJ length profiles, and Simpson's diversity index were used to assess repertoires. The most abundant DNA sequence in the deep sequencing data was defined as the immunodominant clone. CDR3 amino acid sequences were checked for sharing between subjects and were compared against published repertoires and the VDJdb database. TCRdb reprocessing: public reads trimmed at Q25 with fastp, clones called with MiXCR, in-frame beta chains kept. Entries that share a CDR3 protein sequence are merged under the most common genes and DNA. The V and J calls come from TCRdb's annotation, not from the publication. The sample table holds 180,000 or so distinct CDR3 sequences, of which roughly 60% were seen once. Approximately 42% of the sample is held by the ten biggest clonotypes.

This specimen comes from a study of CD8+CD57+ T cells in acquired aplastic anemia (dated by TCRdb to 2017 to 2018). Some background on the complete study: On average, sorted CD4+ and CD8+ cells yielded approximately 3 ug of extracted DNA, with a range of roughly 0.17 to 27.4 ug. CD8+CD57+ expansion was defined as frequency above the mean frequency observed in healthy subjects.

Broad study findings and their caveats: Between patients and healthy controls, no significant difference in CD8+ Simpson's diversity was found (P=0.060). Around 30 CD8+ CDR3 sequences were shared between patients and controls but appeared highly expressed in patients and within their immunodominant clones.

The CDR3 goes from the cysteine to the phenylalanine over 12 residues. Only CDR3 DNA is held: 36 bases, read in frame from base 1. CDR1 and CDR2 are drawn from the germline V gene: SGHTA, FQGTGA. The junction shows trimming of 6 bases on V and 8 bases on J, plus 12 bases between the germline ends. This TCR came from a human donor with aplastic anemia. Here the chain combines TRBV7-3 and TRBJ2-3, with the D call perhaps TRBD1 or TRBD2, each one matching 5 bases. The sequenced material came from sorted CD4+, CD8+, or CD8+CD57+ T cells (not recorded which) from PBMCs. The nucleotide sequence is given as TGTGCCAGCAGGGCTAGTGGGGGTACGCAGTATTTT. It specifies CASRASGGTQYF.